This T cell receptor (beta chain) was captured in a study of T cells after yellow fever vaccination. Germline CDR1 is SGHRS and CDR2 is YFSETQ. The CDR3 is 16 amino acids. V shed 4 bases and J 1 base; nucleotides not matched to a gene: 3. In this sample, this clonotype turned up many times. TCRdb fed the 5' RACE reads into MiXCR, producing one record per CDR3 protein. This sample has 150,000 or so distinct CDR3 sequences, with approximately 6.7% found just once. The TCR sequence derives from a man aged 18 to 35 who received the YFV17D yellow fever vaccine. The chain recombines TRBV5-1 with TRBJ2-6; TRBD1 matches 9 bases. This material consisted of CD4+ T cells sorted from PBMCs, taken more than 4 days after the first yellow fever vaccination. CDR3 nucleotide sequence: TGCGCCAGCAGCGCCGGGACAGGGTCTGGGGCCAACGTCCTGACTTTC. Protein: CASSAGTGSGANVLTF.